This TCR beta chain was sequenced for a study of CD8+CD57+ T cells in acquired aplastic anemia. As for the study in general: Sorted CD4+ and CD8+ cells gave a mean 3.2 ug DNA, range roughly 0.19 to 27.4 ug.

General study points: No significant patient-versus-control difference appeared in CD8+ Simpson's diversity. In common between the patients and the controls were around 30 CD8+ CDR3 sequences.

This clonotype showed up just once. Its antigen is not known. Being one base from a much bigger clone, this may be a read error. An expansion of CD8+CD57+ cells by flow cytometry had been shown in patients chosen for sequencing. None of the patients had been given any therapy when their blood was sampled. Genomic DNA, serving as template, underwent TCR beta VDJ and CDR3 profiling. TCRdb reprocessed the reads via MiXCR and lists one record per CDR3 protein. This table has 150,000 to 160,000 distinct CDR3 sequences, roughly 54% appearing once. Sequencing was done on a sample of sorted CD4+, CD8+, or CD8+CD57+ T cells (not recorded which) from PBMCs. The TCR was taken from a human donor with aplastic anemia.

CDR3 amino acids: CASNPNYLEQYF. The CDR3 nucleotides read TGTGCCAGCAACCCGAACTATCTCGAGCAGTACTTC. The J gene is TRBJ2-7, the V gene TRBV4-2; D call uncertain. The CDR3 loop spans 12 amino acids. The germline gives CDR1 LGHNA, CDR2 YNFKEQ. V lost 7 bases, J lost 6 bases, and 13 bases lay in between.